This passage covers 20 T cell receptor beta chains from one sample sequenced in a study of siplizumab effects on memory and regulatory T cells. TCRdb's copy holds only in-frame clones and misses some; the assay was immunoSEQ multiplex PCR. The table lists some 120,000 clones, roughly 94% of them singletons. The sequenced sample was non-Treg CD4+ T cells sorted from blood. The receptor set was obtained from a human donor in good health.

The V call is TRBV6-5, the J call TRBJ2-7; unclear D gene. Germline V CDR1 and CDR2: MNHEY, SVGAGI. Trimming took off 2 bases at V and 2 bases at J, with 13 bases between the two ends. CDR3 length: 15 amino acids. CDR3 in amino acids: CASSYQFTDAYEQYF. CDR3 sequence (DNA): TGTGCCAGCAGTTACCAGTTTACGGACGCCTACGAGCAGTACTTC.

The chain joins TRBV4-1 to TRBJ2-7; TRBD2 is a possible D gene (5 bases). CDR1 is MGHRA, CDR2 YSYEKL, per germline. Trimming pared 0 bases from V and 4 bases from J, leaving 7 bases between. There are 13 residues in the CDR3. CDR3 residues: CASSQEPGYEQYF. The CDR3 bases are TGCGCCAGCAGCCAAGAACCGGGGTACGAGCAGTACTTC.

The J gene is TRBJ2-5, the V gene TRBV19, with D perhaps TRBD2 (5 bases). The CDR3 has 13 residues. Germline lookup yields CDR1 LNHDA and CDR2 SQIVND (reference sequence). V was trimmed by 6 bases and J by 3 bases, leaving 11 bases between them. The CDR3, as DNA: TGTGCCAGTAGAGAACTAGGGAAAGAGACCCAGTACTTC. It encodes CASRELGKETQYF.

The V and J genes are TRBV2 and TRBJ1-5; 7 positions match TRBD1. Per the germline V gene, CDR1 is SNHLY and CDR2 is FYNNEI. The CDR3 is made up of 16 amino acids. V dropped 5 bases and J dropped 2; count of bases not matched to a gene: 9. CDR3 sequence reads: CASSKYQGVGNQPQHF. The CDR3 DNA reads TGTGCCAGCAGTAAATATCAGGGGGTCGGCAATCAGCCCCAGCATTTT.

The chain carries TRBV2 and TRBJ1-5, with D uncertain. Germline loops: CDR1 SNHLY, CDR2 FYNNEI. Trimming pared 2 bases from V and 9 bases from J, leaving 14 bases between. The CDR3 totals 14 residues. CDR3 amino acids: CASSEFDFRGPQHF. DNA for the CDR3: TGTGCCAGCAGTGAATTCGATTTTCGGGGGCCCCAGCATTTT.

The V gene is TRBV27, the J gene TRBJ1-1, with D tentatively TRBD1 (5 bases). The CDR3 is made up of 14 amino acids. Germline values: CDR1 MNHEY, CDR2 SMNVEV (reference sequence). V shed 4 bases and J shed 1 base, with 10 bases lying between them. CDR3 coding DNA: TGTGCCAGCAGTTATACGCAGGGGAACACTGAAGCTTTCTTT. Translating gives CASSYTQGNTEAFF.

A single count supports this clone. The V call is TRBV5-1, the J call TRBJ2-2, with D unresolved. V lost 4 bases to trimming and J lost 4 bases, with 11 bases between them. The CDR3 spans 14 residues. Germline V gives CDR1 SGHRS, CDR2 YFSETQ. The CDR3 here is CASSPDLITGELFF. The CDR3, as DNA: TGCGCCAGCAGCCCGGACCTAATCACCGGGGAGCTGTTTTTT.

The CDR3 is CASSREVGNTIYF. The CDR3 DNA is TGTGCCAGCAGCAGAGAGGTTGGAAACACCATATATTTT. This chain uses TRBV14 with TRBJ1-3; unclear D gene. The V gene lost 5 bases and the J gene lost 3 bases, with 8 bases spanning the gap. Germline CDR1 SGHDN, CDR2 FVKESK. The CDR3 is made up of 13 amino acids.

The chain couples TRBV5-6 to TRBJ2-7; 7 nucleotides line up with TRBD1. Trimming took 5 bases from V and 2 from J; bases not matched to a gene: 7. Germline V gives CDR1 SGHDT, CDR2 YYEEEE. This CDR3 region has 14 residues. The CDR3 protein is CASRKGQGAYEQYF. The CDR3, as DNA: TGTGCCAGCAGGAAGGGGCAGGGGGCCTACGAGCAGTACTTC.

The rearrangement links TRBV10-3 to TRBJ1-1; no definite D call. V lost 10 bases to trimming and J lost 2 bases, with 14 bases between them. The CDR3 has 13 amino acids. From germline, CDR1 is ENHRY and CDR2 SYGVKD. CDR3 DNA: TGTGCCAGTTCGCAGCCGTCAAACACTGAAGCTTTCTTT. Amino acids: CASSQPSNTEAFF.

The chain uses TRBV5-4 and TRBJ2-1; 9 positions match TRBD2. CDR1 is SGHNT and CDR2 is YYREEE in the germline V gene (reference sequence). The CDR3 totals 15 residues. Trimming removed 4 bases from V and 0 bases from J; junction bases left unmatched: 2. CDR3 nucleotides: TGTGCCAGCAGCCCGACTAGCGGCTCCTACAATGAGCAGTTCTTC. Its translation: CASSPTSGSYNEQFF.

Here the CDR3 DNA reads TGTGCCAGCAGCCAACCGACTAGCACAGATACGCAGTATTTT. Residues: CASSQPTSTDTQYF. V gene TRBV4-2 combines with J gene TRBJ2-3; no definite D call. The CDR3 covers 14 residues. Trimming took 2 bases from V and 0 from J, leaving 6 bases between them. Per germline, CDR1 LGHNA and CDR2 YNFKEQ.

The chain links TRBV5-1 to TRBJ2-7; 7 nucleotides match TRBD2. The CDR3 consists of 18 residues. V was pared by 2 bases and J by 6 bases, with 20 bases of the junction left unmatched. From germline, CDR1 is SGHRS and CDR2 YFSETQ. The CDR3, as DNA: TGCGCCAGCAGCTTTGCCTCCTTGGTATCCGCGGGAGCTGCCGAGCAGTACTTC. Translation: CASSFASLVSAGAAEQYF.

This rearrangement joins TRBV5-4 to TRBJ2-3, with 8 positions matching TRBD1. The J segment lost 4 bases and the V segment lost 4 bases, leaving 2 bases of the junction unmatched. Germline V gene sequence: CDR1 SGHNT, CDR2 YYREEE (reference sequence). This CDR3 contains 13 residues. As DNA, the CDR3 is TGTGCCAGCAGCCCGACAGGGGCAGATACGCAGTATTTT. This codes for CASSPTGADTQYF.

This chain links TRBV27 with TRBJ2-5; the match to TRBD1 covers 7 bases. Germline V gene lookup returns CDR1 MNHEY and CDR2 SMNVEV (reference sequence). The CDR3 is 13 amino acids. V was pared by 3 bases and J by 5 bases, with 3 bases of the junction left unmatched. CDR3 in amino acids: CASSLRGLETQYF. CDR3 DNA sequence: TGTGCCAGCAGTTTGAGGGGGCTGGAGACCCAGTACTTC.

The rearrangement links TRBV7-2 to TRBJ1-1, with D uncertain. The CDR3 is made up of 12 amino acids. Per the germline V gene, CDR1 is SGHTA and CDR2 is FQGNSA. V was shortened by 6 bases and J by 6 bases, with 11 bases between the two germline ends. CDR3: CASRAGTSEAFF. DNA for the CDR3: TGTGCCAGCAGGGCCGGAACCTCTGAAGCTTTCTTT. Complete variable domain (other parts from reference TRBV7-2 and TRBJ1-1): GAGVSQSPSNKVTEKGKDVELRCDPISGHTALYWYRQSLGQGLEFLIYFQGNSAPDKSGLPSDRFSAERTGGSVSTLTIQRTQQEDSAVYLCASRAGTSEAFFGQGTRLTVV.

This clone was recorded only once. This chain links TRBV7-8 with TRBJ2-7; no clear D gene. Trimming took 3 bases from V and 6 from J, leaving 15 bases between them. Germline assignment: CDR1 SGHVS and CDR2 FQNEAQ. The CDR3 extends over 14 amino acids. CDR3 protein: CASSFRLPPGEQYF. The CDR3, as DNA: TGTGCCAGCAGCTTTAGACTCCCTCCCGGCGAGCAGTACTTC. Supplemented by reference TRBV7-8 and TRBJ2-7, the full variable domain reads GAGVSQSPRYKVAKRGQDVALRCDPISGHVSLFWYQQALGQGPEFLTYFQNEAQLDKSGLPSDRFFAERPEGSVSTLKIQRTQQEDSAVYLCASSFRLPPGEQYFGPGTRLTVT.

This chain joins TRBV14 and TRBJ2-3, with a weak D call TRBD1 (5 bases). V was shortened by 4 bases and J by 9 bases, with 14 bases between the two germline ends. The germline CDR1 and CDR2 sequences are SGHDN and FVKESK. CDR3 length: 13 residues. The CDR3 sequence: CASSLPTARTQYF. The CDR3 DNA is TGTGCCAGCAGCCTTCCGACAGCAAGGACGCAGTATTTT. Combining the CDR3 with reference TRBV14 and TRBJ2-3 gives the whole variable domain EAGVTQFPSHSVIEKGQTVTLRCDPISGHDNLYWYRRVMGKEIKFLLHFVKESKQDESGMPNNRFLAERTGGTYSTLKVQPAELEDSGVYFCASSLPTARTQYFGPGTRLTVL.

This chain links TRBV6-5 with TRBJ2-5; 10 bases agree with TRBD2. V dropped 2 bases and J dropped 5; count of bases not matched to a gene: 8. The CDR3 consists of 16 residues. Germline CDR1 and CDR2: MNHEY and SVGAGI. The CDR3 region has the DNA TGTGCCAGCAGTTACCGCAAGCGGGGGGGCCGGGAGACCCAGTACTTC. Translating it yields CASSYRKRGGRETQYF.

The chain joins TRBV19 to TRBJ2-3, with TRBD1 identical over 9 bases. Germline CDR1 is LNHDA and CDR2 is SQIVND (reference sequence). Trimming at V came to 4 bases and at J to 3 bases, leaving 5 bases not matched to a gene. CDR3 length: 15 amino acids. The CDR3, as DNA: TGTGCCAGTAGTAACCCAGGGACAGGGACAGATACGCAGTATTTT. Protein product: CASSNPGTGTDTQYF.